This T cell receptor beta chain came from a study of blood T cells in healthy people across ages (dated by TCRdb to about 2015). With respect to the entire study: In model experiments, template switching captured roughly one uniquely barcoded TCR beta cDNA molecule for every two T cells. Age-related changes in TCR beta repertoire diversity were measured in the study by deep sequencing normalized with unique cDNA molecular identifiers. Four age groups were formed from the donors: young (average roughly 16 years), middle-aged (just under 40), aged (under 70) and long-lived (about 80). To avoid experimental bias, donors of different ages were distributed randomly across sequencing lanes. The study analyzed two additional independent replicas of 1 million unique cDNA reads from the same blood draw for two donors, one aged 18 to 30 and one aged 80 or older. The paper's findings and limits, for the study overall: Estimates of total diversity based on one million sequenced T cells were considered lower bounds and underestimates. Because profiling used bulk unsorted PBMCs, naive and antigen-experienced compartments could not be compared conclusively. A strong correlation was found between observed TCR beta diversity and the percentage of naive T cells measured by flow cytometry. Compared with the aged group, the long-lived group had more naive CD4+ T cells, fewer expanded clones and increased TCR diversity, suggesting age selection. Observed TCR beta diversity per million T cells fell roughly linearly with age, and a significant reduction was already apparent by age roughly 40. The CMV infection status of donors was not known, potentially confounding age-related changes in expanded clonotypes.

The donors were about 40 Caucasian individuals from Russia, aged 6 to 90 years, who were systemically healthy. Approximately 9 milliliters of peripheral blood were collected from each donor into EDTA-treated Vacutainer tubes. Ficoll-Paque density-gradient centrifugation was used to isolate PBMCs, with at least 6.5 million per sample. Total RNA was extracted from PBMCs with Trizol reagent, with at least 6 micrograms obtained per sample. For every donor, flow cytometry on a PBMC aliquot measured the percentage of naive CD45RAhigh/CD27high T cells. To prepare the library, 5' RACE was applied. Sequencing was carried out with an Illumina HiSeq 2500. A second PCR of roughly 7 to 11 cycles was performed with a sample-barcoded 5' primer and a J-beta primer mix. Each TCR beta cDNA molecule received a unique molecular identifier from a template-switch 5' adaptor carrying 12 random nucleotides. Each sample yielded at least 2.5 million CDR3-containing paired-end reads. The Mint cDNA synthesis kit, primed by a TRBC-specific oligonucleotide, was used to synthesize first-strand cDNA from all RNA. Following uracil-DNA glycosylase treatment, a first 18-cycle PCR with universal primers M1SS and BC2_uni_R was performed on all cDNA. On the authors' methods: For normalization, 1 million high-quality reads were randomly selected from each sample, with every read carrying a distinct molecular identifier. Instead of being binned into consensus sequences, reads that shared molecular identifiers were thrown out. MiTCR, run with a Q25 quality threshold and the strictest error-elimination algorithm, handled CDR3 identification, clonotype clustering and error correction. A nonparametric unseen species model with Euler transformation was used to estimate a lower bound on total TCR beta diversity. Clones were called with MiXCR by TCRdb after fastp trimmed the public reads at Q25, and only in-frame beta chains were retained. Duplicate CDR3 protein sequences are folded into a single record with the most common DNA and genes. Clone size and V and J calls follow TCRdb, not the original study. The sample yields about 680,000 distinct CDR3 sequences; about 52% were counted once. The top ten clonotypes cover under 35% of the sample.

This clonotype was recorded a few times. The antigen it recognizes is unknown. Per-base quality was not reported, and no clone a single base away is much larger than it. CDR1 and CDR2 were assigned from the germline V gene as SGHRS and YFSETQ. The CDR3 runs 17 residues from the cysteine to the phenylalanine. Of all the DNA, just the CDR3 is kept, 51 bases in frame from base 1. Trimmed from V: 4 bases; trimmed from J: 0 bases; junction bases lacking a gene match: 10. The rearranged segments are TRBV5-1 and TRBJ1-1, with 9 middle bases fitting TRBD1. The sequence was obtained from a woman aged 55-75 years in good health. Material: blood. The CDR3 here reads CASSPAGQGRLNTEAFF. The nucleotide sequence is given as TGCGCCAGCAGCCCGGCAGGACAGGGGCGCTTGAACACTGAAGCTTTCTTT.